These T cell receptor beta chains were read from a single sample in a study of a mutant IDH1 vaccine in newly diagnosed glioma. These TCRs are of unknown antigen specificity. Clones were read by immunoSEQ multiplex PCR, and TCRdb kept only the in-frame ones, dropping some. The sample yields approximately 50,000 clones, about 86% seen once. The material was PBMCs, obtained from a glioma patient whose treatment included an IDH1 peptide vaccine. These receptors all come from a man between 40 and 49 years old with glioma. Each CDR3 is given with its conserved first and last residue. D genes are given only for firm matches. For some rows the clone size is stated as once, few or many, or as a class when expanded; others skip it.

v_call	j_call	d_call	clone_size	cdr3_length	cdr3_nt	cdr3_aa
TRBV10-2	TRBJ2-1	.	.	13	TGCGCCAGCCGGGACTGGAATTACAATGAGCAGTTCTTC	CASRDWNYNEQFF
TRBV19	TRBJ1-2	TRBD1	.	13	TGTGCCAGTAGTATCGACAGGGGAAGTGGCTACACCTTC	CASSIDRGSGYTF
TRBV19	TRBJ1-4	.	.	11	TGTGCCAGTAGTATTAATGAAAAACTGTTTTTT	CASSINEKLFF
TRBV5-1	TRBJ1-4	.	.	14	TGCGCCAGCAGCTCGGGCATATCTAATGAAAAACTGTTTTTT	CASSSGISNEKLFF
TRBV7-9	TRBJ2-7	.	few	15	TGTGCCAGCAGCTTTAAGGAGACAAACCCCTACGAGCAGTACTTC	CASSFKETNPYEQYF
TRBV5-1	TRBJ1-3	.	.	13	TGCGCCAGCAGCTTAGCGGCTGGAAACACCATATATTTT	CASSLAAGNTIYF
TRBV28	TRBJ1-5	.	.	15	TGTGCCAGCAGTTTATGGTCAGCGCTTAATCAGCCCCAGCATTTT	CASSLWSALNQPQHF
TRBV12-5	TRBJ1-5	TRBD1	.	15	TGTGCTAGTGGTCAGGGACAGTTAAGCAATCAGCCCCAGCATTTT	CASGQGQLSNQPQHF
TRBV19	TRBJ1-2	.	medium-sized	12	TGTGCCAGTAGTATTGGGGACTATGGCTACACCTTC	CASSIGDYGYTF
TRBV6-1	TRBJ1-3	.	.	17	TGTGCCAGCAGTGTGAGGGATGGCAGAAGCTCTGGAAACACCATATATTTT	CASSVRDGRSSGNTIYF
TRBV5-1	TRBJ1-1	TRBD1	.	14	TGCGCCAGCAGCTTCGACAGGGGTGACGCTGAAGCTTTCTTT	CASSFDRGDAEAFF
TRBV9	TRBJ2-7	.	.	14	TGTGCCAGCAGCTCGGCTTCACAATCCTACGAGCAGTACTTC	CASSSASQSYEQYF
TRBV19	TRBJ2-4	TRBD2	.	15	TGTGCCAGTAGTCGGTCTAGCGGGAATGTTAACATTCAGTACTTC	CASSRSSGNVNIQYF
TRBV5-8	TRBJ2-5	.	few	15	TGTGCCAGCAACCTATTGACAGCGGCCCAAGAGACCCAGTACTTC	CASNLLTAAQETQYF
TRBV10-3	TRBJ2-1	TRBD2	.	16	TGTGCCATCAGTGAGTTGGGAGGGAGGGGCCACAATGAGCAGTTCTTC	CAISELGGRGHNEQFF
TRBV5-1	TRBJ2-5	.	.	17	TGCGCCAGCAGCCCGGGGCTTTTGGCTATGTTCCAAGAGACCCAGTACTTC	CASSPGLLAMFQETQYF
TRBV9	TRBJ1-3	.	.	18	TGTGCCAGCAGCCCTCGCCGAGGGGGACTGCCCTCTGGAAACACCATATATTTT	CASSPRRGGLPSGNTIYF
TRBV9	TRBJ1-1	.	.	16	TGTGCCAGCAGCGTTGAAGGGTATTTGGCGAACACTGAAGCTTTCTTT	CASSVEGYLANTEAFF
TRBV6-5	TRBJ2-5	.	.	14	TGTGCCAGCAGGGCGACCCCGACTGGAGAGACCCAGTACTTC	CASRATPTGETQYF
TRBV7-9	TRBJ2-5	TRBD1	.	15	TGTGCCAGCAGCTTATGGACAGGGGGAGGCGAGACCCAGTACTTC	CASSLWTGGGETQYF
TRBV4-1	TRBJ2-5	TRBD2	.	18	TGCGCCAGCAGCCAAGGGGGACTAGCGGGAGGCTTCCAAGAGACCCAGTACTTC	CASSQGGLAGGFQETQYF
TRBV7-2	TRBJ2-5	.	.	14	TGTGCCAGCAGCTTAGCGGGGCTAGGAGAGACCCAGTACTTC	CASSLAGLGETQYF
TRBV19	TRBJ1-1	TRBD1	few	15	TGTGCCAGTAGTAGGGCAGGGGGCGTAAGCACTGAAGCTTTCTTT	CASSRAGGVSTEAFF
TRBV12-5	TRBJ1-4	.	.	14	TGTGCTAGTGGACCTGGACTCGAAAATGAAAAACTGTTTTTT	CASGPGLENEKLFF
TRBV4-1	TRBJ1-2	TRBD1	.	14	TGCGCCAGCAGCCAAGAGTGGGGACAGAATGGCTACACCTTC	CASSQEWGQNGYTF
TRBV7-9	TRBJ1-1	.	.	15	TGTGCCAGCAGCTTAGGTGGGACGGTCGAGACTGAAGCTTTCTTT	CASSLGGTVETEAFF
TRBV7-9	TRBJ1-4	.	.	16	TGTGCCAGCAGCCCTACAGGCTACCGAGGGAATGAAAAACTGTTTTTT	CASSPTGYRGNEKLFF
TRBV10-2	TRBJ2-5	TRBD2	few	15	TGCGCCAGCAGCGCTACTAGCGGAGCTCAAGAGACCCAGTACTTC	CASSATSGAQETQYF
TRBV6-5	TRBJ1-5	.	.	14	TGTGCCAGCTCCCGGACAGACTTTAATCAGCCCCAGCATTTT	CASSRTDFNQPQHF
TRBV28	TRBJ1-5	.	.	9	TGTGCCAGCAGTTTGCCCCAGCATTTT	CASSLPQHF
TRBV2	TRBJ2-7	TRBD2	.	12	TGTGCCAGCAATCAGCGGGAGTCAGGGCAGTACTTC	CASNQRESGQYF
TRBV6-5	TRBJ2-7	TRBD1	.	15	TGTGCCAGCAGTCCCCCCGGGACAGGGGCCTACGAGCAGTACTTC	CASSPPGTGAYEQYF
TRBV30	TRBJ1-1	TRBD1	.	15	TGTGCCTGGAGCCGTAACAGGGGGATGAACACTGAAGCTTTCTTT	CAWSRNRGMNTEAFF
TRBV10-3	TRBJ2-7	TRBD2	.	11	TGTGCCACAACTAGCGGGGGAGAGCAGTACTTC	CATTSGGEQYF
TRBV2	TRBJ1-5	.	.	15	TGTGCCAGCAGTGAAATGGGTAGAAACAATCAGCCCCAGCATTTT	CASSEMGRNNQPQHF
TRBV28	TRBJ2-7	.	.	14	TGTGCCAGCAGTTTAACTTCCCAGGGGTGGGAGCAGTACTTC	CASSLTSQGWEQYF
TRBV1	TRBJ2-1	.	once	13	TGCACCAGCAGCCTAAGTTACTACAATGAGCAGTTCTTC	CTSSLSYYNEQFF
TRBV6-1	TRBJ2-1	TRBD2	.	15	TGTGCCACCACACCCCGGAGCGGGACCTCAGGCGAGCAGTTCTTC	CATTPRSGTSGEQFF
TRBV5-4	TRBJ2-6	.	.	14	TGTGCCAGCGAACCGGGGGCTGGGGCCAACGTCCTGACTTTC	CASEPGAGANVLTF
TRBV10-3	TRBJ1-5	.	.	12	TGTGCCATCAGTGGGACAGATCAGCCCCAGCATTTT	CAISGTDQPQHF
TRBV7-9	TRBJ2-1	.	.	15	TGTGCCAGCAGCTTAGCGGTATCCCCCCTTGGTGAGCAGTTCTTC	CASSLAVSPLGEQFF
TRBV2	TRBJ1-5	.	.	14	TGTGCCAGCACAGGGGTAGAAAGCAATCAGCCCCAGCATTTT	CASTGVESNQPQHF
TRBV6-1	TRBJ2-7	.	.	13	TGTGCCAGCAGTGAAGGGACGGTTACTGAGCAGTACTTC	CASSEGTVTEQYF
TRBV4-2	TRBJ2-2	.	.	22	TGTGCCAGCAGCCGATCCGGGACAGGGGGAGCTCTAGCGGGAGGGTACACCGGGGAGCTGTTTTTT	CASSRSGTGGALAGGYTGELFF
TRBV18	TRBJ2-5	TRBD1	.	17	TGTGCCAGCTCCCCCTTCCCCGGACAGGGAGATGGCAAGACCCAGTACTTC	CASSPFPGQGDGKTQYF
TRBV5-4	TRBJ1-2	.	.	12	TGTGCCAGCAGCTTCAGAGACTATGGCTACACCTTC	CASSFRDYGYTF
TRBV5-1	TRBJ2-3	.	.	15	TGCGCCAGCAGCTTGCTGGGACCCTTGGGAGATACGCAGTATTTT	CASSLLGPLGDTQYF
TRBV7-2	TRBJ2-7	.	few	13	TGTGCCAGCAGATGGACGGGCTCCTACGAGCAGTACTTC	CASRWTGSYEQYF
TRBV5-4	TRBJ2-5	.	.	15	TGTGCCAGCACCCCGGGGAGAAGGGACCAAGAGACCCAGTACTTC	CASTPGRRDQETQYF
TRBV15	TRBJ2-7	.	.	14	TGTGCCACCAGCAGAGAAGGGGGGACCTACGAGCAGTACTTC	CATSREGGTYEQYF
TRBV9	TRBJ1-1	.	.	15	TGTGCCAGCAGCGTCGGGGATCTCGGGAACACTGAAGCTTTCTTT	CASSVGDLGNTEAFF
TRBV25-1	TRBJ2-4	TRBD2	.	17	TGTGCCAGCAGTGACCCCACCATGGCTAGCGGGAGATACATTCAGTACTTC	CASSDPTMASGRYIQYF